One sample yielded the 18 T cell receptor beta chains listed below, sequenced in a study of beta chain features in type 1 diabetes. The authors reverse transcribed all of the isolated RNA, so sequencing captured expressed TCRB transcripts. Profiling relied on immunoSEQ multiplex PCR, and the TCRdb table lists in-frame clones only, not all of them. Of about 180,000 clones in the sample, about an eighth were seen once. What was sequenced was central memory CD4+ T cells from blood. Receptor source: a woman aged 18-29 years in good health.

J is TRBJ1-1 and V is TRBV29-1; 7 bases line up with TRBD1. The CDR3 is 10 amino acids. Germline CDR1 is SQVTM and CDR2 is ANQGSEA. Unmatched junction bases numbered 0, after V lost 7 bases and J lost 4 bases. CDR3 nucleotide sequence: TGCAGCGGGGACAGCACTGAAGCTTTCTTT. Amino acids: CSGDSTEAFF.

The rearrangement joins TRBV11-2 to TRBJ1-2; possibly TRBD1 for D (5 bases). The CDR3 has 15 amino acids. V lost 5 bases and J lost 5, with 18 bases in between. The germline gives CDR1 SGHAT, CDR2 FQNNGV. The CDR3 here is CASSQLRGVNYGYTF. In DNA, the CDR3 is TGTGCCAGCAGCCAACTTCGGGGGGTAAATTATGGCTACACCTTC.

This sequence joins TRBV5-1 and TRBJ2-5; D not resolved. Trimming shortened V by 1 base and J by 3 bases, and 7 bases separated the two germline ends. Per the germline V gene, CDR1 is SGHRS and CDR2 is YFSETQ. The CDR3 runs to 13 residues. CDR3 region: CASSLNRKETQYF. The DNA of the CDR3 is TGCGCCAGCAGCTTGAACAGAAAAGAGACCCAGTACTTC.

The rearrangement uses TRBV18 and TRBJ2-2, with 8 nucleotides matching TRBD1. V was clipped by 6 bases and J by 6 bases; unmatched bases: 9. Germline V CDR1 and CDR2: KGHSH, LQKENI. This CDR3 spans 15 amino acids. CDR3 nucleotide sequence: TGTGCCAGCTCGCCGGACAGGGTAAAGCCCGGGGAGCTGTTTTTT. It is translated as CASSPDRVKPGELFF. Drawing the rest from reference TRBV18 and TRBJ2-2, the complete variable domain is NAGVMQNPRHLVRRRGQEARLRCSPMKGHSHVYWYRQLPEEGLKFMVYLQKENIIDESGMPKERFSAEFPKEGPSILRIQQVVRGDSAAYFCASSPDRVKPGELFFGEGSRLTVL.

This clone was recorded a few times. The chain links TRBV5-1 to TRBJ2-5, with 9 bases aligning to TRBD2. The CDR3 is made up of 15 amino acids. Germline V lookup: CDR1 SGHRS, CDR2 YFSETQ. Unmatched junction bases numbered 7, after V lost 4 bases and J lost 3 bases. The CDR3 sequence: CASSSSGRDEETQYF. CDR3 sequence (DNA): TGCGCCAGCAGCAGTAGCGGGAGAGATGAAGAGACCCAGTACTTC.

The chain is built from TRBV7-2 and TRBJ1-5; 7 bases are shared with TRBD1. The junction had 6 bases not matched to a gene; V was cut back by 8 bases and J by 5 bases. This CDR3 region has 13 residues. CDR1 is SGHTA, CDR2 FQGNSA, per germline. The DNA of the CDR3 is TGTGCCAGCCACCGAGGGGGCGATCAGCCCCAGCATTTT. Its translation is CASHRGGDQPQHF.

V usage is TRBV18 and J usage is TRBJ2-5; TRBD1 aligns across 7 bases. Per germline, CDR1 KGHSH and CDR2 LQKENI. The ends lost 3 bases at V and 2 bases at J; junction bases unmatched: 6. The CDR3 has 15 amino acids. The DNA of the CDR3 is TGTGCCAGCTCACCCGCCGCGACAGGGCAAGAGACCCAGTACTTC. Translating it yields CASSPAATGQETQYF.

CDR3 nucleotides: TGTGCCAGCAGCCCCGGACTAGCGGCCAACCAAGAGACCCAGTACTTC. It is translated as CASSPGLAANQETQYF. V and J are TRBV7-6 and TRBJ2-5; 10 nucleotides agree with TRBD2. Trimming removed 5 bases from V and 0 bases from J; junction bases left unmatched: 6. The CDR3 spans 16 residues. The germline CDR1 and CDR2 sequences are SGHVS and FNYEAQ.

This clone was found many times. The V and J genes are TRBV5-6 and TRBJ2-3; perhaps TRBD2 as D (6 bases). The V end was cut by 3 bases, the J end by 2 bases, with 16 bases between. The CDR3 is 16 amino acids. From germline, CDR1 is SGHDT and CDR2 YYEEEE. This CDR3 is CASSYRGSGYTDTQYF. Written as DNA, the CDR3 is TGTGCCAGCAGCTACCGAGGGAGCGGGTACACAGATACGCAGTATTTT.

This clone has only a few counts. The CDR3 DNA follows: TGCAGCGTTGAGGCTGGAGGGGGCTTCTATGGCTACACCTTC. This encodes CSVEAGGGFYGYTF. The chain uses TRBV29-1 and TRBJ1-2; 7 positions agree with TRBD1. Germline lookup yields CDR1 SQVTM and CDR2 ANQGSEA. V gave up 3 bases and J gave up 4 bases; unmatched junction bases: 8. The CDR3 is 14 residues long.

This clone was found many times. The rearrangement joins TRBV7-8 to TRBJ2-5; possible D gene TRBD1, 5 bases. V shed 6 bases and J shed 4 bases, with 12 bases lying between them. The CDR3 has 13 amino acids. CDR1 is SGHVS and CDR2 is FQNEAQ in the germline V gene. The CDR3 here is CASSLQGRETQYF. As DNA, the CDR3 is TGTGCCAGCAGTCTTCAGGGTCGAGAGACCCAGTACTTC.

V gene TRBV7-2 combines with J gene TRBJ2-1; D ambiguous. Germline values: CDR1 SGHTA, CDR2 FQGNSA. CDR3 length: 13 residues. Trimming cost V 0 bases and J 7 bases, with 7 bases left between them. CDR3 coding DNA: TGTGCCAGCAGCTTAGCTCTGAGGAATGAGCAGTTCTTC. Residues: CASSLALRNEQFF.

Remarks on this clone: A junction end diverges from the germline sequence, so it may reflect a read error. This chain connects TRBV27 to TRBJ2-5, with D possibly TRBD1 on 6 matching bases. Per the germline V gene, CDR1 is MNHEY and CDR2 is SMNVEV (reference sequence). This CDR3 region has 12 residues. CDR3 DNA: TGTGCCAGCAGTTTGACAGGAGAGATCCAGTACTTC. Protein: CASSLTGEIQYF.

CDR3 bases: TGTGCCAGCTCAGCAAGCCTAGCGGGGGACAATGAGCAGTTCTTC. Protein: CASSASLAGDNEQFF. The chain is built from TRBV18 and TRBJ2-1; 10 nucleotides align to TRBD2. Germline CDR1 KGHSH, CDR2 LQKENI. The junction had 6 bases not matched to a gene; V was cut back by 5 bases and J by 5 bases. This CDR3 has 15 amino acids.

The table lists this clone with a few counts. The gene calls are TRBV6-5 and TRBJ2-7, with TRBD2 as a possible D gene (6 bases). There are 15 residues in the CDR3. Trimming removed 7 bases at V and 2 bases at J, with 18 bases between. Germline V gene lookup returns CDR1 MNHEY and CDR2 SVGAGI. The DNA for the CDR3 is TGTGCCAGCACCACGGCGGGGAGAGGGGCCTACGAGCAGTACTTC. Translating it yields CASTTAGRGAYEQYF.

This clone was seen more than once but under ten times. The chain carries TRBV7-9 and TRBJ1-2; TRBD1 agrees at 8 bases. The V gene end was trimmed by 5 bases and the J gene end by 8 bases; junction bases not matched to a gene: 10. CDR3 length equals 14 residues. CDR1 is SEHNR, CDR2 FQNEAQ, per germline (reference sequence). The CDR3 reads CASSVGQGQAGYTF. The CDR3 DNA follows: TGTGCCAGCAGCGTCGGACAGGGACAGGCCGGCTACACCTTC.

The chain carries TRBV30 and TRBJ1-1, with a tentative D call TRBD1 (6 bases). The CDR3 runs 14 residues. V gave up 4 bases and J gave up 0 bases, with 12 bases separating them. Looked up from germline, CDR1 is GTSNPN and CDR2 is SVGIG (reference sequence). The chain's CDR3 is CAWTLTGLNTEAFF. The DNA for the CDR3 is TGTGCCTGGACCTTGACAGGTTTGAACACTGAAGCTTTCTTT.

The V and J genes are TRBV6-5 and TRBJ1-2; no firm D call. Trimming took off 2 bases at V and 0 bases at J, with 10 bases between the two ends. CDR1 MNHEY and CDR2 SVGAGI come from the germline V gene. This CDR3 region has 15 residues. For the CDR3, the DNA is TGTGCCAGCAGTTACGAGGGCACTACTAACTATGGCTACACCTTC. This gives the protein CASSYEGTTNYGYTF.